This T cell receptor beta chain was sequenced in a study of blood T cell repertoires in COVID-19. Looking at the study overall: Collection of acute and convalescent COVID-19 samples took place in the United States, Italy and Spain. The analysed material was cDNA or gDNA that came from T cells, B-cell-depleted T cells, or PBMCs.

Trimming at V came to 4 bases and at J to 6 bases, leaving 6 bases not matched to a gene. The CDR3 sequence is 15 residues long. Germline lookup yields CDR1 LGHDT and CDR2 YNNKEL (reference sequence). In the original workflow: Reference gene primer amplification yielded estimated nucleated cell counts. Produced via immunoSEQ multiplex PCR; TCRdb's table is partial and in-frame only. V, J and clone size reflect that table, while D and trimming were determined from the DNA. The sample yields about 190,000 clones, 70% to 90% seen once. Sequencing was performed on peripheral blood. The receptor was derived from a woman in her thirties or forties who had recovered from COVID-19. The V and J genes are TRBV3-1 (or the pseudogene TRBV3-2) and TRBJ2-2; 9 nucleotides line up with TRBD1. The CDR3 spells CASSLTGGGAGELFF. Written as DNA, the CDR3 is TGTGCCAGCAGCCTAACAGGGGGCGGTGCCGGGGAGCTGTTTTTT.